A selection of T cell receptor beta chains follows, all from one sample in a study of shared clonotypes between healthy human individuals. Method: immunoSEQ multiplex PCR; TCRdb's copy keeps in-frame clones and lacks some. In the table there are approximately 1.4 million clones, around 98% of which are singletons. Input material: naive CD4+ T cells sorted from blood. The receptors were gathered from a man aged 30 to 45 in good health. Each CDR3 is given with its conserved first and last residue. The D gene is left open where the match is weak.

J gene | D gene | V gene | CDR3 protein
TRBJ2-1 | . | TRBV19 | CASRGPNTNEQFF
TRBJ2-7 | TRBD1 | TRBV18 | CASSTGDGYEQYF
TRBJ2-7 | . | TRBV5-1 | CASSFNRYEQYF
TRBJ2-7 | TRBD1 | TRBV5-5 | CASSIGGQGIYEQYF
TRBJ2-2 | . | TRBV7-2 | CASSLVQGHTGELFF
TRBJ1-2 | . | TRBV7-9 | CASSLPGVRGYTF
TRBJ2-1 | TRBD2 | TRBV19 | CASSEASGRGEQFF
TRBJ2-7 | . | TRBV10-3 | CAISVQATYEQYF
TRBJ2-3 | . | TRBV18 | CASSTSTDTQYF
TRBJ2-1 | TRBD2 | TRBV19 | CASSERTSGGFYNEQFF
TRBJ2-5 | TRBD2 | TRBV7-9 | CASSQGLAGGETQYF
TRBJ2-1 | TRBD1 | TRBV19 | CASSVRDSSYNEQFF
TRBJ1-5 | . | TRBV6-4 | CASSANGGSNQPQHF